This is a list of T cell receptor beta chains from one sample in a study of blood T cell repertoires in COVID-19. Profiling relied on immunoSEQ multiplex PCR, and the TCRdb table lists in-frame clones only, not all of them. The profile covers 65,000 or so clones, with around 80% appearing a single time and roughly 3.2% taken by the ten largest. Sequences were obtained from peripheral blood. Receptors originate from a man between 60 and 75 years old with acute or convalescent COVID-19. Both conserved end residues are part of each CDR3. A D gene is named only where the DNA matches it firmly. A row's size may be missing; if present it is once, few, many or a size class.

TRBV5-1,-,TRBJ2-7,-,CASSQDFRSYEQYF,TGCGCCAGCAGCCAGGACTTTAGGAGCTACGAGCAGTACTTC
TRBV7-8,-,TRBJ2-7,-,CASSLAHEQYF,TGTGCCAGCAGCCTGGCCCACGAGCAGTACTTC
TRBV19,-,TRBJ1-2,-,CASSIGQTFAEGYTF,TGTGCCAGTAGTATTGGACAGACCTTTGCGGAGGGCTACACCTTC
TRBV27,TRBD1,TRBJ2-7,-,CASSQGQGPSSPYEQYF,TGTGCCAGCAGCCAGGGACAGGGACCATCATCCCCCTACGAGCAGTACTTC
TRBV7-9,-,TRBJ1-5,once,CASSLGYGNQPQHF,TGTGCCAGCAGCTTAGGGTACGGTAATCAGCCCCAGCATTTT
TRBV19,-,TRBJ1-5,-,CATQTGYSQPQHF,TGTGCCACCCAGACAGGTTATAGTCAGCCCCAGCATTTT
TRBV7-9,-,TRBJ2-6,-,CASGLAGRSGANVLTF,TGTGCCAGCGGCCTTGCGGGACGCTCTGGGGCCAACGTCCTGACTTTC
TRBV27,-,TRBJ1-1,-,CASSLNRAGDFF,TGTGCCAGCAGTTTAAACAGGGCTGGGGATTTCTTT
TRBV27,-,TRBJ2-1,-,CAGKRGSSYNEQFF,TGTGCCGGAAAACGGGGGAGCTCCTACAATGAGCAGTTCTTC
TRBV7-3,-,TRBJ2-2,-,CASSSMISGANTGELFF,TGTGCCAGCAGCTCAATGATTAGCGGAGCGAACACCGGGGAGCTGTTTTTT
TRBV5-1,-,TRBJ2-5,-,CASSFQGRETQYF,TGCGCCAGCAGCTTCCAGGGGAGAGAGACCCAGTACTTC
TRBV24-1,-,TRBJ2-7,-,CATSEGVSYEQYF,TGTGCCACCAGTGAAGGGGTCTCCTACGAGCAGTACTTC
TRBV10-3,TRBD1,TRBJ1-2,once,CAIRGQGVGYGYTF,TGTGCCATCAGAGGACAGGGGGTAGGCTATGGCTACACCTTC
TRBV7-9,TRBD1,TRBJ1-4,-,CASSRLTDRGNEKLFF,TGTGCCAGCAGCCGGTTAACGGACAGGGGGAATGAAAAACTGTTTTTT
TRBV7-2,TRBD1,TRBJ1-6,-,CASSSGHPGQGNSPLHF,TGTGCCAGCAGTTCGGGCCACCCGGGACAGGGGAATTCACCCCTCCACTTT
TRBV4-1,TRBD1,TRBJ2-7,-,CASSQEQGVPSYEQYF,TGCGCCAGCAGCCAAGAGCAGGGGGTCCCCTCCTACGAGCAGTACTTC
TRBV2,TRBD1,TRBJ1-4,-,CASSSEGTANEKLFF,TGTGCCAGCAGTTCCGAAGGGACAGCAAATGAAAAACTGTTTTTT
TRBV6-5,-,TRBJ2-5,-,CASGLEGRTQYF,TGTGCCAGCGGCCTCGAAGGGAGGACCCAGTACTTC
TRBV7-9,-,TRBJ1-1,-,CASTTRNTEAFF,TGTGCCAGCACCACTAGAAACACTGAAGCTTTCTTT
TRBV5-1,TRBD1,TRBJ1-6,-,CASSPSAGQGDSPLHF,TGCGCCAGCAGTCCTTCGGCCGGACAGGGGGATTCACCCCTCCACTTT
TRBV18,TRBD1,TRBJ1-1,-,CASSPGTGPEAFF,TGTGCCAGCTCACCCGGGACAGGGCCTGAAGCTTTCTTT
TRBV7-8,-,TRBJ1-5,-,CASSRTVGGNQPQHF,TGTGCCAGCAGCCGGACAGTGGGCGGCAATCAGCCCCAGCATTTT
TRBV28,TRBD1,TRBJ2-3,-,CASRGQGAGGQDTQYF,TGTGCCAGCAGAGGACAGGGGGCCGGCGGCCAAGATACGCAGTATTTT